What follows are 16 T cell receptor beta chains derived from one specimen sequenced in a study of cytomegalovirus exposure and HLA in healthy donors. Primers: 60 Vbeta forward and 13 Jbeta reverse. Produced via immunoSEQ multiplex PCR; TCRdb's table is partial and in-frame only. The sample lists 200,000 to 300,000 clones; roughly four fifths were seen once. Sequenced material: PBMCs. The receptors were gathered from a middle-aged woman in good health and CMV-seropositive.

The chain links TRBV9 to TRBJ2-2; D is possibly TRBD2 (6 bases). The CDR3 is made up of 16 amino acids. Germline loops: CDR1 SGDLS, CDR2 YYNGEE. The germline V and J ends were trimmed by 0 bases and 6 bases, with 15 bases remaining between them. CDR3 nucleotide sequence: TGTGCCAGCAGCGTAGTGCCGGGGCCGGGGGCCGGGGAGCTGTTTTTT. Protein product: CASSVVPGPGAGELFF.

V is TRBV7-3 and J is TRBJ2-2, with D maybe TRBD1 (5 bases). In germline, CDR1 is SGHTA, CDR2 FQGTGA. This CDR3 contains 14 residues. The germline V and J ends were trimmed by 4 bases and 6 bases, with 12 bases remaining between them. The CDR3 DNA reads as TGTGCCAGCAGCTCCCCAGGGTTCCCCGGGGAGCTGTTTTTT. Protein: CASSSPGFPGELFF.

The V and J genes are TRBV6-6 and TRBJ1-5; possible D gene TRBD1, 6 bases. Germline lookup yields CDR1 MNHNY and CDR2 SVGAGI (reference sequence). There are 16 residues in the CDR3. Between the trimmed V and J ends, which lost 5 bases and 1 base, there was a span of 15 bases. CDR3 in amino acids: CASSLPMGQSNQPQHF. CDR3 DNA sequence: TGTGCCAGCAGTCTGCCAATGGGACAAAGCAATCAGCCCCAGCATTTT.

A single count supports this clone. The V call is TRBV27, the J call TRBJ2-2; 11 bases map to TRBD1. The J segment lost 4 bases and the V segment lost 5 bases, leaving 6 bases of the junction unmatched. Germline CDR1 is MNHEY and CDR2 is SMNVEV (reference sequence). The CDR3 loop spans 16 amino acids. As DNA, the CDR3 is TGTGCCAGCAGTCCGGGACAGGGGGTGGTCACCGGGGAGCTGTTTTTT. Translating gives CASSPGQGVVTGELFF.

The J gene is TRBJ1-6, the V gene TRBV27; 9 bases agree with TRBD1. Trimming at V came to 3 bases and at J to 8 bases, leaving 5 bases not matched to a gene. Germline V gene data show CDR1 as MNHEY and CDR2 as SMNVEV (reference sequence). The CDR3 contains 15 residues. The CDR3, as DNA: TGTGCCAGCAGTTTCTGGACAGGGGCTGATTCACCCCTCCACTTT. Its translation: CASSFWTGADSPLHF.

The chain is built from TRBV27 and TRBJ2-5; 7 nucleotides line up with TRBD2. V dropped 3 bases and J dropped 2; count of bases not matched to a gene: 3. CDR1 is MNHEY, CDR2 SMNVEV, per germline (reference sequence). The CDR3 is 14 residues long. The CDR3 loop is CASSFASGQETQYF. CDR3 bases: TGTGCCAGCAGTTTCGCTAGCGGACAAGAGACCCAGTACTTC.

This chain connects TRBV10-3 to TRBJ1-3, with D possibly TRBD1 on 5 matching bases. Germline V gene data show CDR1 as ENHRY and CDR2 as SYGVKD. Trimming removed 3 bases from V and 0 bases from J, with 9 bases in between. This CDR3 has 15 amino acids. The CDR3 is CAISETGRSGNTIYF. The CDR3 DNA reads TGTGCCATCAGTGAAACAGGACGCTCTGGAAACACCATATATTTT.

The gene calls are TRBV10-3 and TRBJ2-2; D is undetermined. This CDR3 contains 13 residues. V shed 7 bases and J shed 6 bases, with 12 bases lying between them. Germline CDR1 reads ENHRY; CDR2 reads SYGVKD. The CDR3 DNA follows: TGTGCCATCACCCAAGAGAGTTCCGGGGAGCTGTTTTTT. This translates into CAITQESSGELFF.

This sequence joins TRBV29-1 and TRBJ2-7; TRBD2 matches at 9 bases. CDR1 SQVTM and CDR2 ANQGSEA come from the germline V gene. The CDR3 runs to 14 residues. After removal of 3 bases from V and 5 bases from J, the junction contained 8 bases not matched to a gene. CDR3 sequence reads: CSVDKDSGSDEQYF. The CDR3 DNA reads TGCAGCGTTGATAAGGATAGCGGGAGCGACGAGCAGTACTTC.

The J gene is TRBJ1-5, the V gene TRBV10-3; D remains unclear. Germline V CDR1 and CDR2: ENHRY, SYGVKD. Trimming cost V 3 bases and J 0 bases, with 3 bases left between them. There are 13 residues in the CDR3. The CDR3 sequence is CAISDSSNQPQHF. In DNA form, the CDR3 reads TGTGCCATCAGTGACTCTAGCAATCAGCCCCAGCATTTT.

The chain couples TRBV5-4 to TRBJ2-3, with a possible D match to TRBD2 (5 bases). Germline loops: CDR1 SGHNT, CDR2 YYREEE (reference sequence). The ends were cut back, 2 bases at V and 2 bases at J, with 15 bases in the middle. The CDR3 totals 16 residues. CDR3 DNA sequence: TGTGCCAGCAGCTTAGGAGATGACTACAACACAGATACGCAGTATTTT. It translates to CASSLGDDYNTDTQYF.

A single count supports this clone. The chain recombines TRBV11-3 with TRBJ1-1; 8 bases agree with TRBD1. V lost 5 bases, J lost 6 bases, and 11 bases stayed unmatched. Per the germline V gene, CDR1 is SGHNT and CDR2 is YENEEA. This CDR3 spans 15 amino acids. This chain's CDR3 is CASSPGQGIRSEAFF. In DNA, the CDR3 is TGTGCCAGCAGCCCTGGACAGGGAATAAGATCTGAAGCTTTCTTT. Full variable domain (remainder filled in from reference TRBV11-3 and TRBJ1-1): EAGVVQSPRYKIIEKKQPVAFWCNPISGHNTLYWYLQNLGQGPELLIRYENEEAVDDSQLPKDRFSAERLKGVDSTLKIQPAELGDSAVYLCASSPGQGIRSEAFFGQGTRLTVV.

The J gene is TRBJ2-1, the V gene TRBV4-2, with TRBD2 matching over 10 bases. Germline values: CDR1 LGHNA, CDR2 YNFKEQ. The CDR3 has 15 residues. V gave up 0 bases and J gave up 7 bases; unmatched junction bases: 3. The CDR3 loop is CASSQDLAGANEQFF. CDR3 nucleotide sequence: TGTGCCAGCAGCCAAGACCTAGCGGGAGCTAATGAGCAGTTCTTC.

The gene calls are TRBV7-2 and TRBJ2-1; 12 nucleotides agree with TRBD1. CDR1 and CDR2 (germline): SGHTA, FQGNSA. J lost 8 bases, V lost 3 bases, and 2 bases had no gene match. The length of the CDR3 is 14 residues. Here the CDR3 DNA reads TGTGCCAGCAGCTTGGGGACAGGGGGCGATGAGCAGTTCTTC. Translated: CASSLGTGGDEQFF.

This clone has only a few counts. The J gene is TRBJ2-7, the V gene TRBV7-9; possible D gene TRBD1, 6 bases. The CDR3 runs 14 residues. V was pared by 4 bases and J by 3 bases, with 13 bases between. CDR1 SEHNR and CDR2 FQNEAQ come from the germline V gene (reference sequence). The CDR3 DNA follows: TGTGCCAGCAGCTCAAAGTGGACAGACTACGAGCAGTACTTC. Its translation is CASSSKWTDYEQYF.

The chain employs TRBV5-6 and TRBJ1-4; tentative D call: TRBD1 (6 bases). Germline V gene lookup returns CDR1 SGHDT and CDR2 YYEEEE. This CDR3 region has 14 residues. Trimming shortened V by 3 bases and J by 7 bases, and 13 bases separated the two germline ends. CDR3 nucleotide sequence: TGTGCCAGCAGCTACGGCCTGGGGGCTGAAAAACTGTTTTTT. Protein sequence: CASSYGLGAEKLFF.